A single sample gave rise to the 20 T cell receptor beta chains below, sequenced in a study of human T cells and chemical hapten exposure. Time point noted: pre-sensitization, week 0. Treatment: therapeutic diphenylcyclopropenone sensitization with weekly scalp DPC. A single record per CDR3 protein comes from TCRdb applying MiXCR to the RACE reads. The sample holds about 180,000 distinct CDR3 sequences, roughly 30% seen once. This sample comprised whole blood, obtained in connection with sensitization to the hapten diphenylcyclopropenone (DPC). The receptor source for this set is a woman under 40 with alopecia areata. Some clones in this sample may be carry-over from other donors' samples.

The chain joins TRBV12-3 or TRBV12-4 to TRBJ2-7, with a tentative D call TRBD1 (6 bases). The V gene lost 6 bases and the J gene lost 6 bases, with 15 bases spanning the gap. This CDR3 has 13 amino acids. CDR3 region: CASRNRESGEQYF. CDR3 sequence (DNA): TGTGCCAGCAGGAACAGGGAATCGGGCGAGCAGTACTTC.

This clonotype was seen only a few times. This chain connects TRBV29-1 to TRBJ1-2; 7 bases are a match to TRBD1. V dropped 6 bases and J dropped 6; count of bases not matched to a gene: 7. Germline lookup yields CDR1 SQVTM and CDR2 ANQGSEA. This CDR3 spans 12 amino acids. The CDR3 reads CSVAGTEDGYTF. CDR3 bases: TGCAGCGTGGCCGGGACAGAAGATGGCTACACCTTC. Combining the CDR3 with reference TRBV29-1 and TRBJ1-2 gives the whole variable domain SAVISQKPSRDICQRGTSLTIQCQVDSQVTMMFWYRQQPGQSLTLIATANQGSEATYESGFVIDKFPISRPNLTFSTLTVSNMSPEDSSIYLCSVAGTEDGYTFGSGTRLTVV.

Remarks on this clonotype: Being one base from a much bigger clone, this may be a read error. V is TRBV7-9 and J is TRBJ1-1; D is unclear. Trimming removed 2 bases at V and 3 bases at J, with 1 base between. CDR1 and CDR2 from the germline V gene are SEHNR and FQNEAQ (reference sequence). This CDR3 is built from 11 residues. CDR3 in amino acids: CASSLYTEAFF. In DNA form, the CDR3 reads TGTGCCAGCAGCTTATACACTGAAGCTTTCTTT.

This clonotype was detected only a few times. The CDR3 nucleotides are TGCAGCGTTGCCGGTGGCAGGAGGAATGAAGCTTTCTTT. Encoded protein: CSVAGGRRNEAFF. The chain recombines TRBV29-1 with TRBJ1-1; D is ambiguous. Germline assignment: CDR1 SQVTM and CDR2 ANQGSEA. The CDR3 totals 13 residues. V was cut by 4 bases and J by 7 bases, with 16 bases left in between.

CDR3 nucleotides: TGCAGCGCCACGACTAGCGGGGGGGCCCGCACCGGGGAGCTGTTTTTT. Its protein is CSATTSGGARTGELFF. This chain connects TRBV29-1 to TRBJ2-2; 14 bases are a match to TRBD2. V was pared by 7 bases and J by 4 bases, with 8 bases of the junction left unmatched. Looked up from germline, CDR1 is SQVTM and CDR2 is ANQGSEA. This CDR3 comprises 16 residues.

This clonotype was detected only a few times. The rearrangement uses TRBV6-2 or TRBV6-3 and TRBJ1-1; D unclear. This CDR3 is 11 amino acids long. Looked up from germline, CDR1 is MNHEY and CDR2 is SVGEGT. The germline V and J ends were trimmed by 5 bases and 5 bases, with 6 bases remaining between them. CDR3: CASSHGTEAFF. The CDR3 DNA reads as TGTGCCAGCAGTCACGGGACTGAAGCTTTCTTT.

This sequence joins TRBV29-1 and TRBJ2-5, with 7 bases identical to TRBD2. The V and J ends lost 1 base and 5 bases, in that order; junction bases with no gene match: 4. This CDR3 is built from 13 residues. CDR1 and CDR2 (germline): SQVTM, ANQGSEA. In DNA, the CDR3 is TGCAGCGTTGAAGGCGGGGGTAAGGAGACCCAGTACTTC. Residues: CSVEGGGKETQYF.

This clonotype has only one observation. The chain combines TRBV3-1 with TRBJ1-1; 8 bases line up with TRBD1. The CDR3 has 13 amino acids. With 4 bases clipped from V and 12 bases from J, the junction kept 10 bases outside the gene matches. Germline CDR1 is LGHDT and CDR2 is YNNKEL (reference sequence). The DNA of the CDR3 is TGTGCCAGCAGCCTTCAGAACAGGGGGGTTACTTTCTTT. It yields the protein CASSLQNRGVTFF.

This clonotype was recorded a few times. This rearrangement joins TRBV30 to TRBJ2-7; 12 nucleotides match TRBD2. The V segment lost 8 bases and the J segment 6 bases; nucleotides outside the gene matches: 8. The germline CDR1 and CDR2 sequences are GTSNPN and SVGIG (reference sequence). The CDR3 runs to 13 residues. The CDR3 is CAGRTSGMGEQYF. The CDR3 bases are TGTGCCGGACGGACTAGCGGGATGGGCGAGCAGTACTTC.

This chain connects TRBV28 to TRBJ2-5; unclear D gene. This CDR3 region has 15 residues. Germline V gives CDR1 MDHEN, CDR2 SYDVKM. Trimming removed 5 bases from V and 2 bases from J, with 15 bases in between. The CDR3 DNA is TGTGCCAGCAGTCAGAAGACTGGTATGCAAGAGACCCAGTACTTC. Encoded protein: CASSQKTGMQETQYF. Based on the CDR3 plus reference TRBV28 and TRBJ2-5, the full variable domain is DVKVTQSSRYLVKRTGEKVFLECVQDMDHENMFWYRQDPGLGLRLIYFSYDVKMKEKGDIPEGYSVSREKKERFSLILESASTNQTSMYLCASSQKTGMQETQYFGPGTRLLVL.

This clonotype was counted only a few times. Relative to the germline gene, one junction end is altered; a read error may explain this. This chain connects TRBV27 to TRBJ1-4; D is perhaps TRBD1 (5 bases). This CDR3 region has 15 residues. Per germline, CDR1 MNHEY and CDR2 SMNVEV (reference sequence). In DNA form, the CDR3 reads TGTGCCAGCCATCAGGACACGGATGGAAATGTAAAACTGTTTTTT. Protein product: CASHQDTDGNVKLFF. Full variable domain (rest looked up from reference TRBV27 and TRBJ1-4): EAQVTQNPRYLITVTGKKLTVTCSQNMNHEYMSWYRQDPGLGLRQIYYSMNVEVTDKGDVPEGYKVSRKEKRNFPLILESPSPNQTSLYFCASHQDTDGNVKLFFGSGTQLSVL.

J is TRBJ1-2 and V is TRBV4-2; 9 positions agree with TRBD1. Germline values: CDR1 LGHNA, CDR2 YNFKEQ. After removal of 0 bases from V and 4 bases from J, the junction contained 3 bases not matched to a gene. CDR3 size: 15 residues. The CDR3 sequence: CASSQETGGGYGYTF. DNA of the CDR3: TGTGCCAGCAGCCAAGAGACAGGGGGTGGCTATGGCTACACCTTC.

The genes are TRBV20-1 and TRBJ1-2; possibly TRBD1 for D (5 bases). The CDR3 extends over 12 amino acids. Germline-derived CDR1 and CDR2 are DFQATT and SNEGSKA (reference sequence). Trimming stripped 3 bases from V and 8 bases from J, with 13 bases between. The CDR3 reads CSASPSGAGYTF. CDR3 nucleotide sequence: TGCAGTGCTAGCCCCAGCGGGGCCGGCTACACCTTC.

The chain employs TRBV6-5 and TRBJ1-1, with D perhaps TRBD1 (5 bases). The germline V gene has CDR1 MNHEY and CDR2 SVGAGI. The CDR3 has 13 amino acids. The V gene lost 8 bases and the J gene lost 0 bases, with 10 bases spanning the gap. CDR3 nucleotide sequence: TGTGCCAGCGGGCAGGGACTGAACACTGAAGCTTTCTTT. It translates to CASGQGLNTEAFF.

This clonotype was recorded a few times. The rearrangement links TRBV29-1 to TRBJ2-3; D is undetermined. The CDR3 covers 12 residues. Between the trimmed V and J ends, which lost 4 bases and 2 bases, there was a span of 7 bases. Germline CDR1 SQVTM, CDR2 ANQGSEA. This CDR3 reads CSVGLDTDTQYF. DNA of the CDR3: TGCAGCGTTGGACTGGACACAGATACGCAGTATTTT.

This clonotype was observed a few times. The rearrangement links TRBV11-1 to TRBJ2-1; TRBD1 matches at 10 bases. Germline assignment: CDR1 SGHAT and CDR2 FQDESV (reference sequence). The V and J ends lost 5 bases and 3 bases, in that order; junction bases with no gene match: 4. The CDR3 has 15 amino acids. The CDR3 DNA follows: TGTGCCAGCAGCGAGGACAGGGGGGTCTACAATGAGCAGTTCTTC. Its protein product is CASSEDRGVYNEQFF.

This clonotype has just a few counts. The rearrangement links TRBV20-1 to TRBJ2-1; D is possibly TRBD2 (5 bases). The CDR3 spans 15 residues. V was shortened by 0 bases and J by 2 bases, with 11 bases between the two germline ends. Germline CDR1 is DFQATT and CDR2 is SNEGSKA (reference sequence). CDR3 region: CSARDQRKAYNEQFF. The CDR3 DNA reads TGCAGTGCTAGAGACCAGCGGAAAGCCTACAATGAGCAGTTCTTC.

This clonotype has ten or more counts. The chain uses TRBV20-1 and TRBJ2-7; 8 positions agree with TRBD2. Germline CDR1 reads DFQATT; CDR2 reads SNEGSKA (reference sequence). J was trimmed by 5 bases and V by 7 bases; bases with no gene match: 10. The CDR3 length is 13 residues. Here the CDR3 reads CSVRGLVPDEQYF. The CDR3 DNA follows: TGCAGTGTAAGGGGACTAGTTCCAGACGAGCAGTACTTC.

This clonotype was found a few times. V and J are TRBV5-1 and TRBJ1-2; D possibly corresponds to TRBD1 (5 bases). CDR1 and CDR2 (germline): SGHRS, YFSETQ. The length of the CDR3 is 16 residues. V lost 4 bases and J lost 7, with 23 bases in between. CDR3 protein: CASSRDPSGGRRGYTF. Written as DNA, the CDR3 is TGCGCCAGCAGCCGCGATCCCTCGGGGGGAAGACGTGGCTACACCTTC.

J is TRBJ1-4 and V is TRBV28; a possible D gene is TRBD1 (5 bases). CDR1 is MDHEN, CDR2 SYDVKM, per germline. V lost 8 bases and J 7 bases, leaving 17 bases between the germline ends. The CDR3 consists of 14 residues. The CDR3 coding sequence is TGTGCCAGCTGGGACCGTGTGGCCGGTGAAAAACTGTTTTTT. Translation: CASWDRVAGEKLFF.